The rows below give T cell receptor beta chains drawn from one sample of a study of cytomegalovirus exposure and HLA in healthy donors. The assay was immunoSEQ multiplex PCR, and TCRdb's table has in-frame clones only and misses some. The table shows around 120,000 clones, with about 72% occurring only once. Sequenced input: PBMCs. The receptors derive from a middle-aged man in good health and CMV-seropositive. CDR3s include the opening cysteine and the closing phenylalanine or tryptophan. The order of the fields is D gene, CDR3 length, J gene, V gene, clone size, CDR3 DNA, CDR3 protein. The D gene is left open where the match is weak. Clone size is not always given. Where it is, it says once, few, many or a class for expanded clones.

D gene: TRBD2; CDR3 length: 14; J gene: TRBJ2-4; V gene: TRBV27; clone size: .; CDR3 DNA: TGTGCCAGCAGTCCTAGCGGGAGGGCCGGGATTCAGTACTTC; CDR3 protein: CASSPSGRAGIQYF
D gene: TRBD1; CDR3 length: 12; J gene: TRBJ1-1; V gene: TRBV10-3; clone size: .; CDR3 DNA: TGTGCCATCAGTGAATCAGGGGGTGAAGCTTTCTTT; CDR3 protein: CAISESGGEAFF
D gene: .; CDR3 length: 15; J gene: TRBJ1-5; V gene: TRBV7-9; clone size: .; CDR3 DNA: TGTGCCAGCAGCTTAGGGGATTCAGGGGTTCAGCCCCAGCATTTT; CDR3 protein: CASSLGDSGVQPQHF
D gene: TRBD1; CDR3 length: 14; J gene: TRBJ2-2; V gene: TRBV7-2; clone size: .; CDR3 DNA: TGTGCCAGCGCGGGGGACAGGGGCGGCGGGGAGCTGTTTTTT; CDR3 protein: CASAGDRGGGELFF
D gene: .; CDR3 length: 13; J gene: TRBJ2-5; V gene: TRBV6-1; clone size: .; CDR3 DNA: TGTGCCAGCAAAAGGGACACACAAGAGACCCAGTACTTC; CDR3 protein: CASKRDTQETQYF
D gene: .; CDR3 length: 14; J gene: TRBJ1-1; V gene: TRBV19; clone size: .; CDR3 DNA: TGTGCCAGTAGTATAGTTGTAGCAGGGTCTAAAGCTTTCTTT; CDR3 protein: CASSIVVAGSKAFF
D gene: TRBD2; CDR3 length: 16; J gene: TRBJ2-5; V gene: TRBV7-9; clone size: .; CDR3 DNA: TGTGCCAGCAGCCTGGGACTAGCGGGAGGGTTAGAGACCCAGTACTTC; CDR3 protein: CASSLGLAGGLETQYF
D gene: TRBD1; CDR3 length: 14; J gene: TRBJ2-1; V gene: TRBV6-5; clone size: once; CDR3 DNA: TGTGCCAGCAGGTACAGGGGAATAGGGAATGAGCAGTTCTTC; CDR3 protein: CASRYRGIGNEQFF
D gene: TRBD1; CDR3 length: 14; J gene: TRBJ1-1; V gene: TRBV19; clone size: .; CDR3 DNA: TGTGCCAGCAAATCCGGGACAGGGGGCACTGAAGCTTTCTTT; CDR3 protein: CASKSGTGGTEAFF
D gene: TRBD1; CDR3 length: 15; J gene: TRBJ1-5; V gene: TRBV2; clone size: .; CDR3 DNA: TGTGCCAGCAGAGAACAGGGGGGCGGCAATCAGCCCCAGCATTTT; CDR3 protein: CASREQGGGNQPQHF
D gene: TRBD2; CDR3 length: 16; J gene: TRBJ2-5; V gene: TRBV7-9; clone size: .; CDR3 DNA: TGTGCCAGCAGCAAGGGGACTAGCGGGGGGGTGGAGACCCAGTACTTC; CDR3 protein: CASSKGTSGGVETQYF
D gene: TRBD1; CDR3 length: 14; J gene: TRBJ2-7; V gene: TRBV10-2; clone size: .; CDR3 DNA: TGCGCCAGCAGTGAGAGGGGGCAGAGCTACGAGCAGTACTTC; CDR3 protein: CASSERGQSYEQYF
D gene: TRBD1; CDR3 length: 16; J gene: TRBJ1-3; V gene: TRBV18; clone size: .; CDR3 DNA: TGTGCCAGCTCACAAACTACAGGGGGCTCTGGAAACACCATATATTTT; CDR3 protein: CASSQTTGGSGNTIYF
D gene: TRBD2; CDR3 length: 15; J gene: TRBJ2-5; V gene: TRBV2; clone size: .; CDR3 DNA: TGTGCCAGCAGTGTCGGTGGGGGGGGGCAAGAGACCCAGTACTTC; CDR3 protein: CASSVGGGGQETQYF
D gene: .; CDR3 length: 14; J gene: TRBJ2-7; V gene: TRBV19; clone size: .; CDR3 DNA: TGTGCCAGTAGTCCCCGACTGGCCTCCTACGAGCAGTACTTC; CDR3 protein: CASSPRLASYEQYF
D gene: TRBD2; CDR3 length: 14; J gene: TRBJ2-7; V gene: TRBV27; clone size: once; CDR3 DNA: TGTGCCAGCAGAAAGGGCGGGAGCTCCTACGAGCAGTACTTC; CDR3 protein: CASRKGGSSYEQYF
D gene: .; CDR3 length: 13; J gene: TRBJ2-2; V gene: TRBV27; clone size: .; CDR3 DNA: TGTGCCAGCACTCAACGGGAAACCGGGGAGCTGTTTTTT; CDR3 protein: CASTQRETGELFF
D gene: .; CDR3 length: 13; J gene: TRBJ1-1; V gene: TRBV7-6; clone size: .; CDR3 DNA: TGTGCCAGCAGCAAAGACTCTAACACTGAAGCTTTCTTT; CDR3 protein: CASSKDSNTEAFF
D gene: .; CDR3 length: 15; J gene: TRBJ1-3; V gene: TRBV9; clone size: .; CDR3 DNA: TGTGCCAGCAGTCCGACAGGTAACTCTGGAAACACCATATATTTT; CDR3 protein: CASSPTGNSGNTIYF
D gene: .; CDR3 length: 13; J gene: TRBJ1-4; V gene: TRBV7-2; clone size: .; CDR3 DNA: TGTGCCAGCAGCGTCACCTACGGTGAAAAACTGTTTTTT; CDR3 protein: CASSVTYGEKLFF
D gene: TRBD2; CDR3 length: 14; J gene: TRBJ2-1; V gene: TRBV5-1; clone size: .; CDR3 DNA: TGCGCCAGCAGCCACTCTGCGACTAGCGGCGAGCAGTTCTTC; CDR3 protein: CASSHSATSGEQFF
D gene: .; CDR3 length: 17; J gene: TRBJ2-6; V gene: TRBV4-1; clone size: once; CDR3 DNA: TGCGCCAGCAGTAGTACACTTCTAGCCTCTGGGGCCAACGTCCTGACTTTC; CDR3 protein: CASSSTLLASGANVLTF
D gene: TRBD2; CDR3 length: 15; J gene: TRBJ2-1; V gene: TRBV9; clone size: once; CDR3 DNA: TGTGCCAGCAGCGTCTCGGCGGGGGGGCACAATGAGCAGTTCTTC; CDR3 protein: CASSVSAGGHNEQFF
D gene: .; CDR3 length: 14; J gene: TRBJ1-4; V gene: TRBV5-1; clone size: .; CDR3 DNA: TGCGCCAGCAGCTTGACGGCAGGGGAACTAAAACTGTTTTTT; CDR3 protein: CASSLTAGELKLFF
D gene: TRBD2; CDR3 length: 16; J gene: TRBJ2-5; V gene: TRBV7-2; clone size: .; CDR3 DNA: TGTGCCAGCAGCTTAACCGTAGCGGGAGGGCGAGAGACCCAGTACTTC; CDR3 protein: CASSLTVAGGRETQYF
D gene: TRBD2; CDR3 length: 18; J gene: TRBJ2-1; V gene: TRBV5-1; clone size: .; CDR3 DNA: TGCGCCAGCAGCTTGGGGGGAGCTTTGCGGGAGGGCCACGATGAGCAGTTCTTC; CDR3 protein: CASSLGGALREGHDEQFF
D gene: TRBD2; CDR3 length: 16; J gene: TRBJ2-5; V gene: TRBV14; clone size: .; CDR3 DNA: TGTGCCAGCAGCCAAGGGCTAGCGGGATTCCAAGAGACCCAGTACTTC; CDR3 protein: CASSQGLAGFQETQYF
D gene: .; CDR3 length: 16; J gene: TRBJ2-1; V gene: TRBV6-5; clone size: .; CDR3 DNA: TGTGCCAGCAGTTACGCCCCCATGCGGGGGCCTGATGAGCAGTTCTTC; CDR3 protein: CASSYAPMRGPDEQFF
D gene: .; CDR3 length: 14; J gene: TRBJ2-1; V gene: TRBV6-1; clone size: .; CDR3 DNA: TGTGCCAGCAGTGAATCAGGGCAGAACAATGAGCAGTTCTTC; CDR3 protein: CASSESGQNNEQFF
D gene: TRBD1; CDR3 length: 17; J gene: TRBJ1-5; V gene: TRBV5-1; clone size: .; CDR3 DNA: TGCGCCAGCAGCTTGGGGACAGGGGCCTTTGGAAATCAGCCCCAGCATTTT; CDR3 protein: CASSLGTGAFGNQPQHF
D gene: TRBD1; CDR3 length: 14; J gene: TRBJ2-7; V gene: TRBV19; clone size: .; CDR3 DNA: TGTGCCAGTAGTCCGCGAGGGGGCCGGGACGAGCAGTACTTC; CDR3 protein: CASSPRGGRDEQYF
D gene: TRBD1; CDR3 length: 12; J gene: TRBJ1-2; V gene: TRBV6-5; clone size: .; CDR3 DNA: TGTGCCAGCAACCGGGACAGACAGGGCTACACCTTC; CDR3 protein: CASNRDRQGYTF
D gene: .; CDR3 length: 14; J gene: TRBJ1-2; V gene: TRBV5-8; clone size: .; CDR3 DNA: TGTGCCAGCAGCCCCTATGAAGGGGTCGGTGGCTACACCTTC; CDR3 protein: CASSPYEGVGGYTF
D gene: .; CDR3 length: 16; J gene: TRBJ1-5; V gene: TRBV19; clone size: .; CDR3 DNA: TGTGCCAGTAAGGTCGCGGGAGTTTATAGCAATCAGCCCCAGCATTTT; CDR3 protein: CASKVAGVYSNQPQHF
D gene: TRBD1; CDR3 length: 16; J gene: TRBJ2-7; V gene: TRBV4-3; clone size: .; CDR3 DNA: TGCGCCAGCAGCCAAGATTGGGGACAGGGGGCCTACGAGCAGTACTTC; CDR3 protein: CASSQDWGQGAYEQYF
D gene: TRBD2; CDR3 length: 18; J gene: TRBJ2-7; V gene: TRBV7-2; clone size: .; CDR3 DNA: TGTGCCAGCAGCTTTCTATTGAGCCGGACTAGCGGGATAGGCGAGCAGTACTTC; CDR3 protein: CASSFLLSRTSGIGEQYF
D gene: TRBD1; CDR3 length: 14; J gene: TRBJ2-1; V gene: TRBV14; clone size: few; CDR3 DNA: TGTGCCAGCAGTCCGCGGGACAGGGGAAATGAGCAGTTCTTC; CDR3 protein: CASSPRDRGNEQFF
D gene: .; CDR3 length: 14; J gene: TRBJ2-4; V gene: TRBV18; clone size: .; CDR3 DNA: TGTGCCAGCTCACCGAAGCTAGCCAAAAACATTCAGTACTTC; CDR3 protein: CASSPKLAKNIQYF
D gene: .; CDR3 length: 16; J gene: TRBJ2-1; V gene: TRBV7-9; clone size: .; CDR3 DNA: TGTGCCAGCAGCTCCCCCACCCCCTCCGGTTACAATGAGCAGTTCTTC; CDR3 protein: CASSSPTPSGYNEQFF
D gene: TRBD2; CDR3 length: 16; J gene: TRBJ2-1; V gene: TRBV5-1; clone size: .; CDR3 DNA: TGCGCCAGCAGCCCCCCCGCACTAGCGGATTACAATGAGCAGTTCTTC; CDR3 protein: CASSPPALADYNEQFF
D gene: .; CDR3 length: 18; J gene: TRBJ2-6; V gene: TRBV7-9; clone size: .; CDR3 DNA: TGTTCCAGCAGCTTTAGCGGTCCTTCTCGGACTGGGGCCAACGTCCTGACTTTC; CDR3 protein: CSSSFSGPSRTGANVLTF
D gene: TRBD2; CDR3 length: 17; J gene: TRBJ2-3; V gene: TRBV12-5; clone size: .; CDR3 DNA: TGTGCTAGTGGTCGCCCCCCCGGGACTAGCACGGCAGATACGCAGTATTTT; CDR3 protein: CASGRPPGTSTADTQYF
D gene: .; CDR3 length: 15; J gene: TRBJ1-1; V gene: TRBV18; clone size: .; CDR3 DNA: TGTGCCAGCTCACCACCATCACAGGGCCTAACTGAAGCTTTCTTT; CDR3 protein: CASSPPSQGLTEAFF
D gene: TRBD2; CDR3 length: 15; J gene: TRBJ2-3; V gene: TRBV5-1; clone size: few; CDR3 DNA: TGCGCCAGCAGCAAAGAGCGGGGGGGAGCAGATACGCAGTATTTT; CDR3 protein: CASSKERGGADTQYF
D gene: TRBD1; CDR3 length: 14; J gene: TRBJ2-3; V gene: TRBV6-6; clone size: .; CDR3 DNA: TGTGCCAGCTCCCCGGGACAGGGGGGGGATACGCAGTATTTT; CDR3 protein: CASSPGQGGDTQYF